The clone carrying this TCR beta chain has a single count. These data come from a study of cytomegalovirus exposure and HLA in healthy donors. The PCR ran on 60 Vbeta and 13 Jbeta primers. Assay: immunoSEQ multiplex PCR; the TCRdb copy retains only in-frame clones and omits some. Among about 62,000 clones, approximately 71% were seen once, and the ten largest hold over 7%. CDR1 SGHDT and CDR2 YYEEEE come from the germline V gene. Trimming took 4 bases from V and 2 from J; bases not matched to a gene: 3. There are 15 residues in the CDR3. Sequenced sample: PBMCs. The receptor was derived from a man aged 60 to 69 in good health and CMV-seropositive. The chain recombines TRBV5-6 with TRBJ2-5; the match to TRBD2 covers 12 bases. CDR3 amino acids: CASSLGLAGQETQYF. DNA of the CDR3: TGTGCCAGCAGCCTAGGACTAGCGGGACAAGAGACCCAGTACTTC.